This paragraph reports one T cell receptor (beta chain). The data were taken from a study of Ad26.COV2.S vaccination and SARS-CoV-2 variants. About the study: Ad26.COV2.S, an intramuscular injection, was given once or twice 56 days apart.

CDR1 SGHRS and CDR2 YFSETQ come from the germline V gene. This CDR3 spans 13 amino acids. Trimming left V 3 bases short and J 8 bases short, with 9 bases between. Clones were sequenced by immunoSEQ multiplex PCR, and TCRdb holds only the in-frame ones, with some missing. The repertoire consists of over 300,000 clones, with about four fifths occurring once and the leading ten covering roughly 7.4%. Treatment indicated: approximately 18 received Ad26.COV2.S at low or high dose, single or two shots; 5 received placebo; per-sample allocation not given. All samples were drawn on day 63, counting from the first vaccine or placebo injection.

The chain links TRBV5-1 to TRBJ1-6; tentative D call: TRBD1 (5 bases). This sample comprised peripheral blood, obtained in a trial of Ad26.COV2.S vaccine versus placebo. This receptor was taken from a person aged 18-65 years who received the Ad26.COV2.S COVID-19 vaccine or a placebo. CDR3 DNA: TGCGCCAGCAGCTACAGGCTAGATTCACCCCTCCACTTT. Amino acids: CASSYRLDSPLHF. The complete variable domain, with remaining parts taken from reference TRBV5-1 and TRBJ1-6, reads KAGVTQTPRYLIKTRGQQVTLSCSPISGHRSVSWYQQTPGQGLQFLFEYFSETQRNKGNFPGRFSGRQFSNSRSEMNVSTLELGDSALYLCASSYRLDSPLHFGNGTRLTVT.